A single sample is the source of the 18 T cell receptor beta chains below, sequenced in a study of blood T cell repertoires in COVID-19. Profiled with immunoSEQ multiplex PCR; TCRdb holds only in-frame clones, not every one. Among hundreds of thousands of clones, 65% to 90% were seen once, and the ten largest hold approximately 8.6%. The sequenced sample consisted of PBMCs or T cells enriched from blood (not recorded which). These receptors came from a woman between 45 and 60 years old with acute COVID-19.

The rearrangement uses TRBV29-1 and TRBJ2-7; 8 nucleotides agree with TRBD1. The germline V gene has CDR1 SQVTM and CDR2 ANQGSEA. The CDR3 consists of 13 residues. V shed 4 bases and J 0 bases; nucleotides not matched to a gene: 2. CDR3 nucleotide sequence: TGCAGCGTTGGACAGGGGAGCTCCTACGAGCAGTACTTC. This sequence encodes CSVGQGSSYEQYF.

This chain links TRBV24-1 with TRBJ1-3, with D tentatively TRBD1 (5 bases). The CDR3 has 15 residues. Trimming left V 5 bases short and J 5 bases short, with 15 bases between. The germline CDR1 and CDR2 sequences are KGHDR and SFDVKD. The CDR3 DNA reads as TGTGCCACCAGTGTGTTCAGGGATGCCAGAAACACCATATATTTT. Residues: CATSVFRDARNTIYF.

This clone was seen just once. CDR3 coding DNA: TGTGCCAGCTCACCAACTGAGGTGCAGGGTGGCTACACCTTC. This translates into CASSPTEVQGGYTF. V is TRBV18 and J is TRBJ1-2, with D possibly being TRBD1 (5 bases). This CDR3 spans 14 amino acids. Germline CDR1 and CDR2: KGHSH and LQKENI. V was clipped by 2 bases and J by 7 bases, with 14 bases between them.

This chain joins TRBV19 and TRBJ1-3; 7 positions agree with TRBD1. The CDR3 extends over 15 amino acids. Looked up from germline, CDR1 is LNHDA and CDR2 is SQIVND (reference sequence). J was trimmed by 3 bases and V by 8 bases; bases with no gene match: 10. CDR3 nucleotides: TGTGCCAGTGGACCCGGGACAGACTTTGGAAACACCATATATTTT. This codes for CASGPGTDFGNTIYF.

This clone was seen a single time. The chain uses TRBV4-3 and TRBJ2-4, with a tentative D call TRBD2 (6 bases). CDR3 length: 14 residues. Trimming removed 4 bases from V and 8 bases from J, with 15 bases in between. CDR1 LGHNA and CDR2 YSLEER come from the germline V gene. The CDR3 is CASSPQGGEDIQYF. CDR3 nucleotide sequence: TGCGCCAGCAGCCCCCAGGGAGGCGAGGACATTCAGTACTTC.

The chain carries TRBV19 and TRBJ2-7; D is uncertain. V lost 5 bases and J 1 base, leaving 12 bases between the germline ends. This CDR3 is built from 14 residues. Per germline, CDR1 LNHDA and CDR2 SQIVND (reference sequence). CDR3 amino acids: CASSPNLASYEQYF. The DNA for the CDR3 is TGTGCCAGTAGTCCGAACCTCGCGTCCTACGAGCAGTACTTC.

The V and J genes are TRBV7-2 and TRBJ2-2; TRBD1 matches 8 bases. From germline, CDR1 is SGHTA and CDR2 FQGNSA. The CDR3 sequence is 17 residues long. V shed 5 bases and J 1 base; nucleotides not matched to a gene: 9. In DNA form, the CDR3 reads TGTGCCAGCAGCCTTAGCCGGGACAGGCGGAACACCGGGGAGCTGTTTTTT. Protein product: CASSLSRDRRNTGELFF.

Concerning this clone itself: Other nucleotide sequences in the sample specify the same CDR3. This chain uses TRBV4-3 with TRBJ1-5; D not certain. The length of the CDR3 is 15 residues. The V gene lost 0 bases and the J gene lost 5 bases, with 11 bases spanning the gap. The germline V gene encodes CDR1 LGHNA and CDR2 YSLEER. The DNA of the CDR3 is TGCGCCAGCAGCCAAGATTTTGGCGGGGATCAGCCCCAGCATTTT. It codes for CASSQDFGGDQPQHF.

V gene TRBV5-1 combines with J gene TRBJ1-3; TRBD1 aligns across 7 bases. J lost 0 bases, V lost 0 bases, and 3 bases had no gene match. The CDR3 has 16 amino acids. CDR1 SGHRS and CDR2 YFSETQ come from the germline V gene. CDR3 coding DNA: TGCGCCAGCAGCTTGGTACAGGGGTCCTCTGGAAACACCATATATTTT. The encoded protein is CASSLVQGSSGNTIYF.

This chain uses TRBV25-1 with TRBJ2-6; TRBD1 might be the D (5 bases). V was shortened by 6 bases and J by 1 base, with 10 bases between the two germline ends. The CDR3 length is 15 residues. Germline V lookup: CDR1 MGHDK, CDR2 SYGVNS. CDR3 in amino acids: CASSPRTSGANVLTF. CDR3 nucleotides: TGTGCCAGCAGCCCCAGGACATCTGGGGCCAACGTCCTGACTTTC.

The chain couples TRBV4-2 to TRBJ1-2; TRBD1 matches at 10 bases. V trimming: 0 bases; J trimming: 6 bases; junction bases outside the gene matches: 7. Germline-derived CDR1 and CDR2 are LGHNA and YNFKEQ. The CDR3 sequence is 16 residues long. In DNA form, the CDR3 reads TGTGCCAGCAGCCAAGATTATCCGACAGGGGGCCATGGCTACACCTTC. Protein sequence: CASSQDYPTGGHGYTF.

The chain joins TRBV27 to TRBJ2-7, with 8 nucleotides matching TRBD1. CDR1 and CDR2 from the germline V gene are MNHEY and SMNVEV (reference sequence). V trimming: 2 bases; J trimming: 5 bases; junction bases outside the gene matches: 8. The length of the CDR3 is 15 residues. The CDR3 spells CASSLKAGGYNEQYF. The CDR3 DNA reads TGTGCCAGCAGTTTAAAGGCAGGGGGCTACAACGAGCAGTACTTC.

The V gene is TRBV18, the J gene TRBJ1-5, with D possibly TRBD1 on 6 matching bases. The V end lost 3 bases, the J end lost 7 bases, and 13 bases lay between the germline ends. This CDR3 has 14 amino acids. CDR1 is KGHSH, CDR2 LQKENI, per germline. CDR3: CASSPRQVEQPQHF. The CDR3 DNA reads TGTGCCAGCTCACCGCGACAGGTGGAACAGCCCCAGCATTTT.

The CDR3 DNA follows: TGTGCCAGCAGCGTAGAGTACGGGGGGCTCTACACCTTC. It encodes CASSVEYGGLYTF. The chain is built from TRBV9 and TRBJ1-2; maybe TRBD1 (6 bases). CDR1 SGDLS and CDR2 YYNGEE come from the germline V gene. The CDR3 is made up of 13 amino acids. Trimming removed 0 bases from V and 10 bases from J, with 13 bases in between. Full variable domain (remainder filled in from reference TRBV9 and TRBJ1-2): DSGVTQTPKHLITATGQRVTLRCSPRSGDLSVYWYQQSLDQGLQFLIQYYNGEERAKGNILERFSAQQFPDLHSELNLSSLELGDSALYFCASSVEYGGLYTFGSGTRLTVV.

V and J are TRBV7-2 and TRBJ2-7; 8 nucleotides line up with TRBD2. From germline, CDR1 is SGHTA and CDR2 FQGNSA. With V trimmed by 5 bases and J by 2 bases, 8 bases remained unmatched. The CDR3 is made up of 15 amino acids. CDR3 sequence: CASSSSGAITYEQYF. In DNA form, the CDR3 reads TGTGCCAGCAGCAGTAGCGGGGCGATAACCTACGAGCAGTACTTC.

This clone was counted a single time. The chain uses TRBV29-1 and TRBJ1-4; possible D gene TRBD1, 5 bases. CDR1 is SQVTM and CDR2 is ANQGSEA in the germline V gene. The CDR3 consists of 12 residues. Trimming took off 4 bases at V and 7 bases at J, with 10 bases between the two ends. This chain's CDR3 is CSVGRDSEKLFF. DNA for the CDR3: TGCAGCGTTGGCAGGGATAGTGAAAAACTGTTTTTT.

The chain employs TRBV3-1 (or the pseudogene TRBV3-2) and TRBJ1-1; weak D call: TRBD1 (5 bases). Germline V lookup: CDR1 LGHDT, CDR2 YNNKEL (reference sequence). CDR3 length equals 15 residues. With 1 base removed from V and 1 base from J, the gap between germline ends came to 10 bases. The CDR3 region has the DNA TGTGCCAGCAGCCAAGGCACAGGCGCGAACACTGAAGCTTTCTTT. Its translation: CASSQGTGANTEAFF.

The V gene is TRBV6-2 or TRBV6-3, the J gene TRBJ2-2; D is unclear. The CDR3 runs 15 residues. Germline-derived CDR1 and CDR2 are MNHEY and SVGEGT. V was shortened by 0 bases and J by 0 bases, with 5 bases between the two germline ends. The CDR3 nucleotides are TGTGCCAGCAGTTACTCTCGGGCGAACACCGGGGAGCTGTTTTTT. Protein: CASSYSRANTGELFF.